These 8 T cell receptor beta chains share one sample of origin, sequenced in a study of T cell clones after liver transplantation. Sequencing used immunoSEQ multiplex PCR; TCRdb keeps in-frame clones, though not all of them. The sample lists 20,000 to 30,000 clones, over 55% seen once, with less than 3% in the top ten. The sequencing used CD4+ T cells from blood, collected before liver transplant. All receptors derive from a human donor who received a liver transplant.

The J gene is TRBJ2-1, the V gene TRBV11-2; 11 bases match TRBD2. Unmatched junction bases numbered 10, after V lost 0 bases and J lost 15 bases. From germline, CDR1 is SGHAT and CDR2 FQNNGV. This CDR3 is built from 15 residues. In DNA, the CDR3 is TGTGCCAGCAGCTTAGAGAGTAGCGGGGGGGCCGGGAGGTTCTTC. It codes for CASSLESSGGAGRFF.

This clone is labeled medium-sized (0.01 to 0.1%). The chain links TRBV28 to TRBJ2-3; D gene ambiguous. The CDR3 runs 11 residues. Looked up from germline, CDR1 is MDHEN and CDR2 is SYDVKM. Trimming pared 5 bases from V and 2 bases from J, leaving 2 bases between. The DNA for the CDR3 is TGTGCCAGCAGTGTCACAGATACGCAGTATTTT. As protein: CASSVTDTQYF. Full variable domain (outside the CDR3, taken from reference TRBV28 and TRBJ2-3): DVKVTQSSRYLVKRTGEKVFLECVQDMDHENMFWYRQDPGLGLRLIYFSYDVKMKEKGDIPEGYSVSREKKERFSLILESASTNQTSMYLCASSVTDTQYFGPGTRLTVL.

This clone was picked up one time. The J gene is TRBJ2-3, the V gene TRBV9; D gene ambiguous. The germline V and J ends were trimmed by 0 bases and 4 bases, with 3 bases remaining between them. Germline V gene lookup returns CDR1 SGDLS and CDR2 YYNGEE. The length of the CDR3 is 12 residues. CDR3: CASSVVADTQYF. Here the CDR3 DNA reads TGTGCCAGCAGCGTAGTTGCAGATACGCAGTATTTT. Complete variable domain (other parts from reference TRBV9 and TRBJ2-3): DSGVTQTPKHLITATGQRVTLRCSPRSGDLSVYWYQQSLDQGLQFLIQYYNGEERAKGNILERFSAQQFPDLHSELNLSSLELGDSALYFCASSVVADTQYFGPGTRLTVL.

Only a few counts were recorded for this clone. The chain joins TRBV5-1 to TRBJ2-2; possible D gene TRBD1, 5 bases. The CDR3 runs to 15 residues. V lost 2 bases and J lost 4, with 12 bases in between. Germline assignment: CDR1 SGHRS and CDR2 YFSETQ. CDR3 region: CASSFLDQGTGELFF. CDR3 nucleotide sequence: TGCGCCAGCAGCTTTTTAGATCAGGGCACCGGGGAGCTGTTTTTT.

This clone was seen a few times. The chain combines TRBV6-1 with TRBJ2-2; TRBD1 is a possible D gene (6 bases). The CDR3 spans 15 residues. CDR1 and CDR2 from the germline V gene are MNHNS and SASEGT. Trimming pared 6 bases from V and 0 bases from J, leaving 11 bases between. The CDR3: CASRERTANTGELFF. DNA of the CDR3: TGTGCCAGCAGAGAAAGGACAGCGAACACCGGGGAGCTGTTTTTT.

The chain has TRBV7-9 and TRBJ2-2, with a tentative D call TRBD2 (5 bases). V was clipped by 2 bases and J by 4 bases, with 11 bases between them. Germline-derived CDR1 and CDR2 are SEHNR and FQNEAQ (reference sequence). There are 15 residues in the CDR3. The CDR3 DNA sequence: TGTGCCAGCAGCTTAACCCCGGGGTTCACCGGGGAGCTGTTTTTT. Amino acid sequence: CASSLTPGFTGELFF. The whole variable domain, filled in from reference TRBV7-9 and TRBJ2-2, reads DTGVSQNPRHKITKRGQNVTFRCDPISEHNRLYWYRQTLGQGPEFLTYFQNEAQLEKSRLLSDRFSAERPKGSFSTLEIQRTEQGDSAMYLCASSLTPGFTGELFFGEGSRLTVL.

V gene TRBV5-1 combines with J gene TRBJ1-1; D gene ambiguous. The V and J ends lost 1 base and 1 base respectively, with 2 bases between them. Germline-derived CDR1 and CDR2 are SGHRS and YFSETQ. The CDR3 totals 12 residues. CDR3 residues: CASSLRNTEAFF. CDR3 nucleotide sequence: TGCGCCAGCAGCTTGAGGAACACTGAAGCTTTCTTT. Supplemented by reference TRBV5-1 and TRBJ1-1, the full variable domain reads KAGVTQTPRYLIKTRGQQVTLSCSPISGHRSVSWYQQTPGQGLQFLFEYFSETQRNKGNFPGRFSGRQFSNSRSEMNVSTLELGDSALYLCASSLRNTEAFFGQGTRLTVV.

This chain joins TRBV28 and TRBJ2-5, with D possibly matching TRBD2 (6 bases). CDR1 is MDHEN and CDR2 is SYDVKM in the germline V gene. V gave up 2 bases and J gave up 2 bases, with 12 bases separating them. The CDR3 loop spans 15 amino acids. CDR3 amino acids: CASSLAGLSQETQYF. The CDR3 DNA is TGTGCCAGCAGTTTAGCGGGGCTTTCTCAAGAGACCCAGTACTTC.